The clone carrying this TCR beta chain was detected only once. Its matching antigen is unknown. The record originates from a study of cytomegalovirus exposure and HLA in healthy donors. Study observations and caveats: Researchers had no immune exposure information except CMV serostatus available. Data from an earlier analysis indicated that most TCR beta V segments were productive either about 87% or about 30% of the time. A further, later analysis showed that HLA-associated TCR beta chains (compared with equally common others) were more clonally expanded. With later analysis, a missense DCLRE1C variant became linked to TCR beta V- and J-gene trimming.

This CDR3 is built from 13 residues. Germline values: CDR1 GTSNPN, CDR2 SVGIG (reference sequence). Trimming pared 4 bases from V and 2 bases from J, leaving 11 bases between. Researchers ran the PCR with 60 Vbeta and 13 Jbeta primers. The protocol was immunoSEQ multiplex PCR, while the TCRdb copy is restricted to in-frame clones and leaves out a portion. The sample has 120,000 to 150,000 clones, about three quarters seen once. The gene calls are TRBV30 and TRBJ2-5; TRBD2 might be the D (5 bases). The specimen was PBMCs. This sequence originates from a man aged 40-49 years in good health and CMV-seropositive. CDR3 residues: CAWKSSWQETQYF. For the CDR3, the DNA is TGTGCCTGGAAGTCTAGCTGGCAAGAGACCCAGTACTTC.